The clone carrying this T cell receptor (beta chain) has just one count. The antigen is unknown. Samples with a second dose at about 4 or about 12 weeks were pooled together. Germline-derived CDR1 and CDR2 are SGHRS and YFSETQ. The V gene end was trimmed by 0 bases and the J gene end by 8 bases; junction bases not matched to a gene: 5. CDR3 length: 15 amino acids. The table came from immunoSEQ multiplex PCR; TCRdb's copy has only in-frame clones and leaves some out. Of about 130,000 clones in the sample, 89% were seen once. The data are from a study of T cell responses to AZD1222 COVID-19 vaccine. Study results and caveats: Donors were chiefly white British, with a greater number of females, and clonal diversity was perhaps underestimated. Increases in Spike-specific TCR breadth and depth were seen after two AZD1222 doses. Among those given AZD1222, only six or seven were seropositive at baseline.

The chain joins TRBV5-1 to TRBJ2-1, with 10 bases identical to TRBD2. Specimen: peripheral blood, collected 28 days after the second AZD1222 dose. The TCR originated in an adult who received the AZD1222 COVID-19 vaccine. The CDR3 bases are TGCGCCAGCAGCTTGGGGATAGCGGGAGGCTATGAGCAGTTCTTC. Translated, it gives CASSLGIAGGYEQFF.